This note documents a single T cell receptor (beta chain) sequence. What it recognizes is unknown. Time point noted: cycle 4 day 1 (C4D1), after more than five weeks of nivolumab. No patient escaped relapse after autologous stem cell transplantation, and brentuximab vedotin exposure varied. The source of the sample is a study of PD-1 blockade in classical Hodgkin lymphoma. After removal of 6 bases from V and 4 bases from J, the junction contained 5 bases not matched to a gene. CDR1 KGHSH and CDR2 LQKENI come from the germline V gene. The CDR3 runs 14 residues. Study-wide results and caveats: Healthy donors reportedly exceeded newly diagnosed patients in baseline TCR diversity. In CD4+ cells, TCR diversity went up significantly by C4D1, but in CD8+ cells it did not.

Produced via immunoSEQ multiplex PCR; TCRdb's table is partial and in-frame only. The sample shows roughly 64,000 clones, approximately 92% of them seen only once. The chain links TRBV18 to TRBJ1-2; 10 nucleotides agree with TRBD1. Source: peripheral blood mononuclear cells (PBMCs), taken before the fourth cycle of nivolumab. This sequence was found in a human donor with classical Hodgkin lymphoma. As DNA, the CDR3 is TGTGCCAGCTCCACCGGGACAGGGGTCTATGGCTACACCTTC. Protein product: CASSTGTGVYGYTF.